This record concerns one T cell receptor beta chain sequence. Trimming left V 6 bases short and J 0 bases short, with 14 bases between. The CDR3 contains 15 residues. The V gene's germline CDR1 is ENHRY and CDR2 SYGVKD. The data derive from a study of cytomegalovirus exposure and HLA in healthy donors. The study ran its PCR with 60 Vbeta and 13 Jbeta primers. The assay was immunoSEQ multiplex PCR, and TCRdb's table has in-frame clones only and misses some. Among roughly 150,000 clones listed, about 72% were seen once. The chain combines TRBV10-3 with TRBJ1-2; D uncertain. Input material: PBMCs. The source is a male donor in good health and CMV-seronegative. The CDR3 DNA follows: TGTGCCATCAGACTTGGCGGCGGATCTAACTATGGCTACACCTTC. It translates to CAIRLGGGSNYGYTF.